The source of this T cell receptor (beta chain) is a study of blood T cells in healthy people across ages. Isolated per sample were at least 7 million PBMCs. Study-level findings and limits: A roughly linear age-dependent decrease characterized TCR beta diversity per million T cells.

As for this clonotype: Antigen: not known.

Then a second PCR, running about 6 to 12 cycles, was carried out with a sample-barcoded 5' primer and a J-beta primer mix. A template-switch adaptor that had 12 random nucleotides put a tag on each cDNA molecule. TCRdb passed the 5' RACE reads through MiXCR, listing each CDR3 protein once. The sample records some 550,000 distinct CDR3 sequences, less than 60% being singletons. The clonotype comes from a man older than 75 in good health. The sequencing input was blood.

CDR3 in amino acids: CASSYSTGGIQYF. The CDR3 bases are TGTGCCAGCAGTTACTCGACAGGGGGCATTCAGTACTTC. V and J are TRBV6-2 or TRBV6-3 and TRBJ2-4; 9 nucleotides align to TRBD1. This CDR3 region has 13 residues. Germline V gene sequence: CDR1 MNHEY, CDR2 SVGEGT. Unmatched junction bases numbered 0, after V lost 0 bases and J lost 9 bases.